This TCR beta chain emerged from a study of CD8+ T cells in alopecia areata. This CDR3 has 15 residues. CDR1 and CDR2 (germline): MNHEY, SMNVEV (reference sequence). The V segment lost 6 bases and the J segment 5 bases; nucleotides outside the gene matches: 9. As for this clone: Its antigen is unidentified.

RNA extraction and reverse transcription yielded cDNA as sequencing template. Clones were sequenced by immunoSEQ multiplex PCR, and TCRdb holds only the in-frame ones, with some missing. The sample includes around 300,000 clones, 50% to 75% of them seen just once. Specified treatment: oral pan-JAK inhibitor, 5-10 mg twice daily. Findings of the study overall: Mice showed clearer TCR sharing than patients did, a gap that was possibly HLA-related.

The receptor was derived from a human donor with alopecia areata. This chain connects TRBV27 to TRBJ2-5; 10 bases agree with TRBD2. The sample in question was CD4+ T cells sorted from blood, obtained around week 54, from a patient treated with tofacitinib. CDR3: CASRLTSGWLETQYF. The CDR3 nucleotides are TGTGCCAGCAGGCTGACTAGCGGGTGGTTGGAGACCCAGTACTTC.